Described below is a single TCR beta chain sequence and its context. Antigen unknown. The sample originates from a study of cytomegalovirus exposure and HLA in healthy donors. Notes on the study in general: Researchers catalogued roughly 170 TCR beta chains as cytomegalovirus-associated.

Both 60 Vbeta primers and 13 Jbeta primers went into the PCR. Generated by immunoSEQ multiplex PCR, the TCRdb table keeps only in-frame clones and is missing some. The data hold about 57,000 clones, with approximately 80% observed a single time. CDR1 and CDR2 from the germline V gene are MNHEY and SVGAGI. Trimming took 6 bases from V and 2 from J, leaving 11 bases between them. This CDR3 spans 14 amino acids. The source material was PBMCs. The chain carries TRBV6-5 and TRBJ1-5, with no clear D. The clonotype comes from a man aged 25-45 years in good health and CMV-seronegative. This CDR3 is CASRASGGNQPQHF. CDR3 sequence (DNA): TGTGCCAGCAGGGCATCAGGTGGCAATCAGCCCCAGCATTTT.